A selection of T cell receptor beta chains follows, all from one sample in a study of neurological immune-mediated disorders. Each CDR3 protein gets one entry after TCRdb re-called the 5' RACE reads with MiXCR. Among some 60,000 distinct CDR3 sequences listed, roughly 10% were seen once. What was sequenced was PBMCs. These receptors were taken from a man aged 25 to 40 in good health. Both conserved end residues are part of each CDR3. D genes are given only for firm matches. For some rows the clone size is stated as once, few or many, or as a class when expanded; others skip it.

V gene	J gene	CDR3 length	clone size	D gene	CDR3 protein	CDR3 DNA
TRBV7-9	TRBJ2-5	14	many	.	CASTWGGLPETQYF	TGTGCCAGCACCTGGGGGGGGCTCCCGGAGACCCAGTACTTC
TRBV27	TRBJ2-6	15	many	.	CASRTAISGANVLTF	TGTGCCAGCAGAACAGCGATCTCTGGGGCCAACGTCCTGACTTTC
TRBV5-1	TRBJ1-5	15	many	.	CASSLDNYSNQPQHF	TGCGCCAGCAGCTTGGACAACTATAGCAATCAGCCCCAGCATTTT
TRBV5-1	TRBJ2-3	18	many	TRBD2	CASSLAVWTSGDTDTQYF	TGCGCCAGCAGCTTGGCCGTTTGGACTAGCGGGGACACAGATACGCAGTATTTT
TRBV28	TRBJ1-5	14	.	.	CASSVQAAAGPQHF	TGTGCCAGCAGTGTTCAGGCCGCGGCGGGGCCCCAGCATTTT
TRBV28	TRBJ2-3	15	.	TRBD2	CASSDAGESTDTQYF	TGTGCCAGCAGTGATGCGGGGGAAAGCACAGATACGCAGTATTTT
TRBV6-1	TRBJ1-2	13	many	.	CASNRDGAYGYTF	TGTGCCAGCAACCGGGACGGGGCCTATGGCTACACCTTC
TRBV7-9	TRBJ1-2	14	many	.	CASSLAAGISGYTF	TGTGCCAGCAGCTTAGCGGCAGGGATCTCAGGCTACACCTTC
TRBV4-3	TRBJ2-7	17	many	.	CASSQAMGVPYGYEQYF	TGCGCCAGCAGCCAAGCGATGGGGGTACCGTATGGTTACGAGCAGTACTTC
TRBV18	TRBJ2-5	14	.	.	CASSTAELGETQYF	TGTGCCAGCTCAACAGCGGAATTGGGGGAGACCCAGTACTTC
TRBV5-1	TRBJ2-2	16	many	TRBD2	CASSLTSGRGTGELFF	TGCGCCAGCAGCTTGACTAGCGGGAGAGGAACCGGGGAGCTGTTTTTT
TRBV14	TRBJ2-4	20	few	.	CASSQRRLRQDLLAKNIQYF	TGTGCCAGCAGCCAGAGGAGGTTACGACAGGACCTTCTAGCCAAAAACATTCAGTACTTC
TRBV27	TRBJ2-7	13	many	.	CASSLSTAREQYF	TGTGCCAGCAGTTTATCGACCGCTCGTGAGCAGTACTTC